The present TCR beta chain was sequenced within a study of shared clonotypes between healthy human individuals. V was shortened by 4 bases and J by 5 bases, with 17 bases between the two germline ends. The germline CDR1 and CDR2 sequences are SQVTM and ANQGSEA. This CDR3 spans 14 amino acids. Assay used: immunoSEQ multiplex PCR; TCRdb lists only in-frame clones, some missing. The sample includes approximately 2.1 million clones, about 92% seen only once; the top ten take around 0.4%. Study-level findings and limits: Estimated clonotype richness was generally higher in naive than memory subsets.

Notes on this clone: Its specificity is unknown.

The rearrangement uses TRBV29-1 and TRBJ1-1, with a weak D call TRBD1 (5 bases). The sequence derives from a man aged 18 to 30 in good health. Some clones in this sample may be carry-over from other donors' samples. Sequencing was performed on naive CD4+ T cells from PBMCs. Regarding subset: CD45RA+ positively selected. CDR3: CSVGAQGRKTEAFF. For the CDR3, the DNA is TGCAGCGTTGGCGCTCAGGGTAGGAAAACTGAAGCTTTCTTT.